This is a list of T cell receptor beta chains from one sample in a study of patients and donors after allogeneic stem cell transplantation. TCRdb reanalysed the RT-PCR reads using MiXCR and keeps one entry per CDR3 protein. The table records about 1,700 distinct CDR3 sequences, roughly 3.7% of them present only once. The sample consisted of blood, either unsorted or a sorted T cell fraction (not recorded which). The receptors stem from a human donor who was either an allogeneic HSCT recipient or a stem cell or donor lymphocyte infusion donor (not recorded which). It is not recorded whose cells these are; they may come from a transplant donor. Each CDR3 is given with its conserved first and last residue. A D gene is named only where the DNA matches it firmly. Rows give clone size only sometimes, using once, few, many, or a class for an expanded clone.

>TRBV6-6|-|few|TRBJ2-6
TGTGCCAGCAAACTTGGCTCTGGGGCCAACGTCCTGACTTTC
CASKLGSGANVLTF
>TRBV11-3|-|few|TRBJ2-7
TGTGCCAGCAGCTTAGGAGGTCAATCGGGCTACGAGCAGTACTTC
CASSLGGQSGYEQYF
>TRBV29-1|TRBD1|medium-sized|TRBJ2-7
TGCAGCGGAGGCGGGACAGGGGCCTACGAGCAGTACTTC
CSGGGTGAYEQYF
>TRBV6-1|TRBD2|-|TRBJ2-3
TGTGCCAGCAGTGCCCGGGGACTAGCGGGAGGTGTAGTCGATACGCAGTATTTT
CASSARGLAGGVVDTQYF
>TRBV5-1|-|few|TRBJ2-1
TGCGCCAGCAGCTTGGTTAGCGAACCGGGGAATGAGCAGTTCTTC
CASSLVSEPGNEQFF
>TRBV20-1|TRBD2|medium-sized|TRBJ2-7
TGCAGTGCTAGTACGGTCGGGAGGGGTGGCTACGAGCAGTACTTC
CSASTVGRGGYEQYF
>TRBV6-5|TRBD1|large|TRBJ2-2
TGTGCCAGCAGTTACGCTCGGACAGGGTCCGGGGAGCTGTTTTTT
CASSYARTGSGELFF
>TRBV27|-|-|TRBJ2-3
TGTGCCACCAGACCACGGTCGGACGCAGATACGCAGTATTTT
CATRPRSDADTQYF
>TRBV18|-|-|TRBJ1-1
TGTGCCAGCTCTCCAGGACTCAACTGGGACACTGAAGCTTTCTTT
CASSPGLNWDTEAFF
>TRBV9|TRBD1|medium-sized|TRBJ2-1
TGTGCCAGCAGCGAAGGGACAGGGGTTGGTGAGCAGTTCTTC
CASSEGTGVGEQFF
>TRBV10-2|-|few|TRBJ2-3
TGCGCCAGCAAGGGTCTCGATGAGGCAGATACGCAGTATTTT
CASKGLDEADTQYF
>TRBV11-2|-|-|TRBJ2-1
TGTGCCAGCAGCTTAGACGGAAGCTCCTACAATGAGCAGTTCTTC
CASSLDGSSYNEQFF
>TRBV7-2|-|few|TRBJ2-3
TGTGCCAGCAGCTTCCCCTCCCGTGGAGGAGAAGATACGCAGTATTTT
CASSFPSRGGEDTQYF
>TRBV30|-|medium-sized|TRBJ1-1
TGTGCCTGTCAACCCCAGGGGAACACTGAAGCTTTCTTT
CACQPQGNTEAFF
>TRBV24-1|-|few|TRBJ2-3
TGTGCCGCCTCGAACAGGGGCACAGATACGCAGTATTTT
CAASNRGTDTQYF
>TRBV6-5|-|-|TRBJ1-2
TGTGCCAGCAGTTCCCCTTCACGGGGCTATGGCTACACCTTC
CASSSPSRGYGYTF
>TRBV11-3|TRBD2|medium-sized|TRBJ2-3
TGTGCCAGCAGCTTAACTAGCGGGAGTTTGAATACGCAGTATTTT
CASSLTSGSLNTQYF
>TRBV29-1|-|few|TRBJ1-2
TGCAGCGTTGAACGAAAGGCGAGCTATGGCTACACCTTC
CSVERKASYGYTF
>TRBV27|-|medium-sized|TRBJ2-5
TGTGCCAGCAGCAGACAGGGAGGAGAGACCCAGTACTTC
CASSRQGGETQYF
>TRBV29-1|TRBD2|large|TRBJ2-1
TGCAGCGTTCCAAATCGGGACTACAACAATGAGCAGTTCTTC
CSVPNRDYNNEQFF
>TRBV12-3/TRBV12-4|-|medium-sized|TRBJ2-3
TGTGCCAGCAGCCCGACAGCTCCCACAGATACGCAGTATTTT
CASSPTAPTDTQYF
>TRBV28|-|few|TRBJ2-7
TGTGCCAGCAGTCCGCCTGACCGATACTACGAGCAGTACTTC
CASSPPDRYYEQYF
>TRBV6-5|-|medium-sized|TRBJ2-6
TGTGCCAGCACGGACTCTGGGGCCAACGTCCTGACTTTC
CASTDSGANVLTF
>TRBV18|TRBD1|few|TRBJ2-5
TGTGCCAGCTCACCTGGGACAGGGCCCGTTGGGACCCAGTACTTC
CASSPGTGPVGTQYF
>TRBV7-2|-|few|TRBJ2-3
TGTGCCAGCAGCTTAGAGCAGCCGCCCACAGATACGCAGTATTTT
CASSLEQPPTDTQYF
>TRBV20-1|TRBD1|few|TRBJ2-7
TGCAGTGGACAGGGGAAGGGACTGTCGTACTTC
CSGQGKGLSYF
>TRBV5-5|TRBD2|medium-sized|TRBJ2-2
TGTGCCAGCAGCCTGAGCGGGGCTACGAACACCGGGGAGCTGTTTTTT
CASSLSGATNTGELFF
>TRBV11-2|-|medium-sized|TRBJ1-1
TGTGCCAGCAGCCCATCCCAGGGGAAGAACACTGAAGCTTTCTTT
CASSPSQGKNTEAFF
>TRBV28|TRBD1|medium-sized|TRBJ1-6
TGTGCCAGCGGACAGGGGGATTCACCCCTCCACTTT
CASGQGDSPLHF
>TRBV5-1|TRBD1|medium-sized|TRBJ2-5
TGCGCCAGCAGCTTGGGACAGGGTTATTTGGAGACCCAGTACTTC
CASSLGQGYLETQYF
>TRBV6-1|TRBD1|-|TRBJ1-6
TGTGCCAGCAGTGCCGGGACAGGGGGCGGATCACCCCTCCACTTT
CASSAGTGGGSPLHF
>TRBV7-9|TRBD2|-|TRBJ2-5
TGTGCCAGCAGCGTCGGACTAGCGGGAGTCGAGACCCAGTACTTC
CASSVGLAGVETQYF
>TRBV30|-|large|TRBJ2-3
TGTGCCTGGAGTACAACAGGTGGGGATACGCAGTATTTT
CAWSTTGGDTQYF
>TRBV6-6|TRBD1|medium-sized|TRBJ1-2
TGTGCCAGCAGTTGGGACAGGGGGAATTATGGCTACACCTTC
CASSWDRGNYGYTF
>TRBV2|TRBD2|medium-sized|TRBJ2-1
TGTGCCAGCAGGGGGACTAGGGTTGAGCAGTTCTTC
CASRGTRVEQFF
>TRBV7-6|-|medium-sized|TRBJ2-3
TGTGCCAGCAGCTCCCTCGTACTAGCCGGTACGCAGTATTTT
CASSSLVLAGTQYF
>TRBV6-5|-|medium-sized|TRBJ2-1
TGTGCCAGCGGTTATAGCGGTCTGAAGAACAATGAGCAGTTCTTC
CASGYSGLKNNEQFF
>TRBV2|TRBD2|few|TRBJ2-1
TGTGCCAGCAGTGCCCAACTAGCGCTTTCCTACAATGAGCAGTTCTTC
CASSAQLALSYNEQFF
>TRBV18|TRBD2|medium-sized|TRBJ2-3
TGTGCCAGCTCACCACCGCGCGGGAGGGACACAGATACGCAGTATTTT
CASSPPRGRDTDTQYF
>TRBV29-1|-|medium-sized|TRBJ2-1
TGCAGCGTTGGGACGGGAGTGGGTGAGCAGTTCTTC
CSVGTGVGEQFF
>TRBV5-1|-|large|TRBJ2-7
TGCGCCAGCAGCAACGGAGGGACAGCCGCAGCCTACGAGCAGTACTTC
CASSNGGTAAAYEQYF
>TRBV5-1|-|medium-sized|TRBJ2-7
TGCGCCAGCAGCTTGGCCGGGGGAGTTGGGGTCTACGAGCAGTACTTC
CASSLAGGVGVYEQYF
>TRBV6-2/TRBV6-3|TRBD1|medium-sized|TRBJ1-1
TGTGCCAGCAGTTACAAGGGGGCGGACACTGAAGCTTTCTTT
CASSYKGADTEAFF
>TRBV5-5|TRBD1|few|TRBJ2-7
TGTGCCAGCAGCTTCGGGACAGAAGTTTTCGAGCAGTACTTC
CASSFGTEVFEQYF